The rows below give T cell receptor beta chains drawn from one sample of a study of cytomegalovirus exposure and HLA in healthy donors. Assay used: immunoSEQ multiplex PCR; TCRdb lists only in-frame clones, some missing. The sample lists about 160,000 clones, over 85% occurring once. Input material: PBMCs. These receptors all come from a man aged 18 to 30 in good health and CMV-seropositive. CDR3s include the opening cysteine and the closing phenylalanine or tryptophan. D genes are given only for firm matches. Some rows mark clone size as missing; the rest say once, few, many or name a class of expanded clone.

d_gene	v_gene	abundance	j_gene	CDR3aa	CDR3nt
TRBD2	TRBV28	.	TRBJ2-7	CASSFPLQLAGDSYEQYF	TGTGCCAGCAGTTTCCCTCTACAACTAGCGGGAGACTCCTACGAGCAGTACTTC
.	TRBV7-9	.	TRBJ1-1	CASSPRGWMNTEAFF	TGTGCCAGCAGCCCAAGGGGGTGGATGAACACTGAAGCTTTCTTT
TRBD2	TRBV6-5	.	TRBJ2-7	CASRPGTSGYEQYF	TGTGCCAGCAGACCCGGGACTAGCGGCTACGAGCAGTACTTC
TRBD2	TRBV11-3	once	TRBJ2-5	CASSLLSGRAPQETQYF	TGTGCCAGCAGCTTATTGAGCGGGAGGGCCCCTCAAGAGACCCAGTACTTC
TRBD1	TRBV9	.	TRBJ2-2	CASSDRTGDPNTGELFF	TGTGCCAGCAGCGACCGGACAGGGGATCCGAACACCGGGGAGCTGTTTTTT
.	TRBV4-1	few	TRBJ2-7	CASSLLMEGPYEQYF	TGCGCCAGCAGCCTCCTCATGGAGGGCCCATACGAGCAGTACTTC
TRBD2	TRBV7-9	few	TRBJ2-1	CASSSRTSGSYNEQFF	TGTGCCAGCAGCTCCCGGACTAGCGGGTCCTACAATGAGCAGTTCTTC
.	TRBV25-1	.	TRBJ1-5	CASGGQTESQPQHF	TGTGCCAGCGGAGGACAGACGGAAAGTCAGCCCCAGCATTTT
TRBD1	TRBV11-2	.	TRBJ1-5	CASSSVTGVVDNQPQHF	TGTGCCAGCAGCTCCGTGACAGGGGTGGTGGACAATCAGCCCCAGCATTTT
.	TRBV6-1	.	TRBJ1-4	CASKLQGVEKLFF	TGTGCCAGCAAACTACAGGGTGTGGAAAAACTGTTTTTT